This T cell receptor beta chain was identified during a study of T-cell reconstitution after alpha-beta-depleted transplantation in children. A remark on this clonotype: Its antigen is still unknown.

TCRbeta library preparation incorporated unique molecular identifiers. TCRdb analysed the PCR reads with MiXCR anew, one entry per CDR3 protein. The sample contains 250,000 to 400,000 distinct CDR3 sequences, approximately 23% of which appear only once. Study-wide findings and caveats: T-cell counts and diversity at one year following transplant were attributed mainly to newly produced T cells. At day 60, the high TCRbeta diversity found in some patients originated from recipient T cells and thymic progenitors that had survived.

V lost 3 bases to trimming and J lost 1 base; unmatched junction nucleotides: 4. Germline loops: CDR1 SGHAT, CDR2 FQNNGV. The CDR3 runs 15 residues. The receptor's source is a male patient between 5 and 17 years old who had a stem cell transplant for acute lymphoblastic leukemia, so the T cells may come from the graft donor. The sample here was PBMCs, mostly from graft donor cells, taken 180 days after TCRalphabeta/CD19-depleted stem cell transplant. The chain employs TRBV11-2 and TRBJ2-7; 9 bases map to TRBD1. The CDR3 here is CASSLLDRGSYEQYF. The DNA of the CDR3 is TGTGCCAGCAGCTTGCTTGACAGGGGGTCCTACGAGCAGTACTTC.